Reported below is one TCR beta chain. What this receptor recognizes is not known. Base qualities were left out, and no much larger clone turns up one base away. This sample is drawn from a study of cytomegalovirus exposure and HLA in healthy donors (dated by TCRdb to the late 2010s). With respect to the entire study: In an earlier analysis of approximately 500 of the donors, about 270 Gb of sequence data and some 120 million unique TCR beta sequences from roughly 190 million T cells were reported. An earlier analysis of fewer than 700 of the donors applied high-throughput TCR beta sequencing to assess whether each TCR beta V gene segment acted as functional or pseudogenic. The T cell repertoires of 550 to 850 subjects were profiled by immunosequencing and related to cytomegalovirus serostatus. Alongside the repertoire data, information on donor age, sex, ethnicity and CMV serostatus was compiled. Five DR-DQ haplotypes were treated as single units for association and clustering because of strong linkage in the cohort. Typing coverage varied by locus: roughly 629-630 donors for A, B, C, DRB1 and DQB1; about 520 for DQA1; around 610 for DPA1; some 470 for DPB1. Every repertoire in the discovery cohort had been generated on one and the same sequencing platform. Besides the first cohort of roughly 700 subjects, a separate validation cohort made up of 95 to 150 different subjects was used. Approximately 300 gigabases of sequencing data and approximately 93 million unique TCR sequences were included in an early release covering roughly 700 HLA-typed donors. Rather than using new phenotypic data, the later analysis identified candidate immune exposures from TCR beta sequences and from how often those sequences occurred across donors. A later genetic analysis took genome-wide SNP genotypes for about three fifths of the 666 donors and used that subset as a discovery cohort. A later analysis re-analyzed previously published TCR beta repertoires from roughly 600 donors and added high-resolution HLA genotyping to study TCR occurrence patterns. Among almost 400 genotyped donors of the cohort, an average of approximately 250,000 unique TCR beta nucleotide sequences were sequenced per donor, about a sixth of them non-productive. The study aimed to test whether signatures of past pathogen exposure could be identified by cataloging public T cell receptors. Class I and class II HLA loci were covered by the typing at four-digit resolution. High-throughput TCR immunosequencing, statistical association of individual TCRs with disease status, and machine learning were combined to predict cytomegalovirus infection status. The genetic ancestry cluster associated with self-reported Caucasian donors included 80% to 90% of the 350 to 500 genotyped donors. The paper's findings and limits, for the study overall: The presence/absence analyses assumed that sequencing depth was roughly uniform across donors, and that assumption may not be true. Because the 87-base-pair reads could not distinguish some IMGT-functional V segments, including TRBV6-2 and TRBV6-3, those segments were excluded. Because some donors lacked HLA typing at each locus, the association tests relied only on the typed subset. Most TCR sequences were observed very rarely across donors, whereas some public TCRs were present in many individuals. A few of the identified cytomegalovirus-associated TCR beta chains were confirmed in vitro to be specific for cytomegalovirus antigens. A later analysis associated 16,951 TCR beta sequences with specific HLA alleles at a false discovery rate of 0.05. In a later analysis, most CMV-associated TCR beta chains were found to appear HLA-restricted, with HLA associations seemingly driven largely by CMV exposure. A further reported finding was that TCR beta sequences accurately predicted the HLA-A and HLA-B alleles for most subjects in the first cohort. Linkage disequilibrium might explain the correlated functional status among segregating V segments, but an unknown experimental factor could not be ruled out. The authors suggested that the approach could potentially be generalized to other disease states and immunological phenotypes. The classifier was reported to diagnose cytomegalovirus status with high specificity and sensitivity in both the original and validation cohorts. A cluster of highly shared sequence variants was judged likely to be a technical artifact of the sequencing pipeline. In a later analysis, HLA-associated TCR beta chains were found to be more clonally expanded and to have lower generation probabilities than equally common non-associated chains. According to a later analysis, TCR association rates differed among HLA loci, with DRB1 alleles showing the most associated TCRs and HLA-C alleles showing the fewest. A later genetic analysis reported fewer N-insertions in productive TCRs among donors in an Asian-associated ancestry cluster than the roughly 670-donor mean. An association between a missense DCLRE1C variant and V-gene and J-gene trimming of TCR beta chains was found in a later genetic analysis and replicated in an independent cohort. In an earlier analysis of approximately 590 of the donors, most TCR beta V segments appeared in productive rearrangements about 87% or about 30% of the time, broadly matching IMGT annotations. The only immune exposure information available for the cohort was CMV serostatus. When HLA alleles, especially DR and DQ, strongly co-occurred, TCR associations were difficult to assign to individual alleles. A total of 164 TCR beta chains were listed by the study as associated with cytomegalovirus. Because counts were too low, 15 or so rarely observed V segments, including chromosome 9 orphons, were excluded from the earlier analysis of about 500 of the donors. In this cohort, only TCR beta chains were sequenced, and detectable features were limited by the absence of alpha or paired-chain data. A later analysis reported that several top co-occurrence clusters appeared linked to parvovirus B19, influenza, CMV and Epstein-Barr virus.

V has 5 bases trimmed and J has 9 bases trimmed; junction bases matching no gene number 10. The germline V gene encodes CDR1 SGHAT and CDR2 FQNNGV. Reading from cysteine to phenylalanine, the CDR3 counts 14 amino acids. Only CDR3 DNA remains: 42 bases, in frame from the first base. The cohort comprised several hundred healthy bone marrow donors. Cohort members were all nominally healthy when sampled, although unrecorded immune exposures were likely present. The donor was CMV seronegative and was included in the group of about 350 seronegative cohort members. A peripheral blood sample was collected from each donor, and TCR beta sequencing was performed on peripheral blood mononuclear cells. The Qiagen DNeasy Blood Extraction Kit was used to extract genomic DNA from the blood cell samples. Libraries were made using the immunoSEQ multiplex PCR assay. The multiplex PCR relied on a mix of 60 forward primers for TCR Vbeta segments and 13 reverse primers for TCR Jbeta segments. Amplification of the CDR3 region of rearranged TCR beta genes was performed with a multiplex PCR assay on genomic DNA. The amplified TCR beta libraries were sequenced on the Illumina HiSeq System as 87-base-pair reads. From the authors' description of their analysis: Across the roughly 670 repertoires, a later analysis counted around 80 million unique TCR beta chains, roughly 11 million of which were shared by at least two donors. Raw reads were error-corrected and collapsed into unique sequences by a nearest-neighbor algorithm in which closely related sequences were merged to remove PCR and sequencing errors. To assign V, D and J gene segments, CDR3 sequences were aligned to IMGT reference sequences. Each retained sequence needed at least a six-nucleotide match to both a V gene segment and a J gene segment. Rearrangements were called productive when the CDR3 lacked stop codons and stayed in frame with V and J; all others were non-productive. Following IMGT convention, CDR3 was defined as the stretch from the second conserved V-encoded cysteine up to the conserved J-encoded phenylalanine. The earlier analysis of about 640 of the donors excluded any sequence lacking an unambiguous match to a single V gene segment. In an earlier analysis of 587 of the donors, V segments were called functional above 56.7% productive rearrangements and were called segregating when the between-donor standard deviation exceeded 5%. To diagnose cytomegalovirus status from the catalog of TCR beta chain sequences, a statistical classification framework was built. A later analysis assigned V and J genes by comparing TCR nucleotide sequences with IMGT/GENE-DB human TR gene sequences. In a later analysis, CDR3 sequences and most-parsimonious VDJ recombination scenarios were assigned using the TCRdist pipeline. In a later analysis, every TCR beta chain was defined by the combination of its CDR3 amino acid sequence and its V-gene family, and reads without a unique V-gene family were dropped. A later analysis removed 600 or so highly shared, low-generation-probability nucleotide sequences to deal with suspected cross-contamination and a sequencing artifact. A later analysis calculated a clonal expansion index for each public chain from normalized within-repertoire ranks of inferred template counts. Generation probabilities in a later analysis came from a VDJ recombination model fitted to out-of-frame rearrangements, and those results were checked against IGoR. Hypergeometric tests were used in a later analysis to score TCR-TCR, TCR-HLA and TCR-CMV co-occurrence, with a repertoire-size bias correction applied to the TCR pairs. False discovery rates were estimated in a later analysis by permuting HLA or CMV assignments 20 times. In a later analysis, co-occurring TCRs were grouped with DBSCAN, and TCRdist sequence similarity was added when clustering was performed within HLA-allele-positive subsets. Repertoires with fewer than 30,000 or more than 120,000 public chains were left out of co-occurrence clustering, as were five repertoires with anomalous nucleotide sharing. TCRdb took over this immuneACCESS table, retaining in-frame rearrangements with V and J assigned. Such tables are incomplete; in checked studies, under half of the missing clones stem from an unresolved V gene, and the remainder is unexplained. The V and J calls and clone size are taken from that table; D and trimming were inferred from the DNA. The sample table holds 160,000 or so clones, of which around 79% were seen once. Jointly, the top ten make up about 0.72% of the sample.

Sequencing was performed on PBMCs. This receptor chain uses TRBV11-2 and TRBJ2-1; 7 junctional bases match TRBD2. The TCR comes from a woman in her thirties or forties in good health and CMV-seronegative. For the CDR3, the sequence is CASSVRRDYGEQFF. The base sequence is TGTGCCAGCAGCGTTAGGCGGGACTATGGTGAGCAGTTCTTC.